These 2 T cell receptor beta chains share one sample of origin, sequenced in a study of blood T cell repertoires in COVID-19. Sequencing used immunoSEQ multiplex PCR; TCRdb keeps in-frame clones, though not all of them. The table shows 310,000 or so clones, with 87% occurring only once. Input material: peripheral blood. The receptors were gathered from a woman between 50 and 59 years old who had recovered from COVID-19.

The gene calls are TRBV2 and TRBJ1-1; a possible D gene is TRBD1 (5 bases). The CDR3 has 14 amino acids. V was pared by 7 bases and J by 0 bases, with 12 bases between. Germline CDR1 SNHLY, CDR2 FYNNEI. The CDR3 DNA follows: TGTGCCAGCAATAGCGGGACGGTGAACACTGAAGCTTTCTTT. This sequence encodes CASNSGTVNTEAFF.

CDR3 nucleotides: TGCGCCAGCAGCTTGGGACAGGGGATTATCTATGGCTACACCTTC. It is translated as CASSLGQGIIYGYTF. The chain combines TRBV5-1 with TRBJ1-2; 8 bases match TRBD1. The CDR3 has 15 residues. Germline CDR1 reads SGHRS; CDR2 reads YFSETQ. J gave up 4 bases and V 0 bases, and 5 bases lay outside the gene matches.